This TCR beta chain was documented in a study of blood T cell repertoires in COVID-19. About the research overall: COVID-19 samples collected from the United States, Italy and Spain covered acute and convalescent phases. From T cells, B-cell-depleted T cells, or PBMCs came the material, which was cDNA or gDNA.

The length of the CDR3 is 16 residues. The V end lost 4 bases, the J end lost 7 bases, and 22 bases lay between the germline ends. Original processing methods: For nucleated cells, counts were estimated from reference gene primer amplification. This table comes from immunoSEQ multiplex PCR, and its TCRdb copy is limited to in-frame clones, with some not included. From that table come the V and J calls and clone size; the DNA was used to work out D and trimming. The table records some 200,000 clones, 85% to 95% of them present only once. One Seattle source followed patients from active infection through their disease course. This clone has a single count.

The chain combines TRBV23-1 with TRBJ2-5, with D possibly TRBD2 on 5 matching bases. TRBV23-1 is reported as an ORF; its role is uncertain. The receptor was isolated from a young man with COVID-19, enrolled during active disease. The material sequenced was peripheral blood. The CDR3 sequence is CASSPRGILAGGTQYF. As DNA, the CDR3 is TGCGCCAGCAGTCCACGAGGCATCCTAGCTGGAGGGACCCAGTACTTC.